This T cell receptor (beta chain) is from a study of blood T cell repertoires in COVID-19. Looking at the study overall: The origin of the acute and convalescent COVID-19 samples was the United States, Italy and Spain. From T cells, B-cell-depleted T cells, or PBMCs came the material, which was cDNA or gDNA.

Germline lookup yields CDR1 SGDLS and CDR2 YYNGEE. The V and J ends lost 3 bases and 4 bases, in that order; junction bases with no gene match: 7. The CDR3 has 15 residues. In the authors' methods: Amplified reference gene primers provided the basis for estimating nucleated cell counts. Generated by immunoSEQ multiplex PCR, the TCRdb table keeps only in-frame clones and is missing some. V, J and clone size were drawn from that table, and D and trimming were deduced from the DNA. The table shows about 220,000 clones, with 70% to 90% occurring only once. The receptor's source is a human donor in a cohort sampled during active COVID-19. This chain joins TRBV9 and TRBJ2-5, with 9 bases aligning to TRBD1. Sequenced input: peripheral blood. CDR3 bases: TGTGCCAGCAGCGAAGACCGACAGGGGGGAGAGACCCAGTACTTC. Amino acids: CASSEDRQGGETQYF.